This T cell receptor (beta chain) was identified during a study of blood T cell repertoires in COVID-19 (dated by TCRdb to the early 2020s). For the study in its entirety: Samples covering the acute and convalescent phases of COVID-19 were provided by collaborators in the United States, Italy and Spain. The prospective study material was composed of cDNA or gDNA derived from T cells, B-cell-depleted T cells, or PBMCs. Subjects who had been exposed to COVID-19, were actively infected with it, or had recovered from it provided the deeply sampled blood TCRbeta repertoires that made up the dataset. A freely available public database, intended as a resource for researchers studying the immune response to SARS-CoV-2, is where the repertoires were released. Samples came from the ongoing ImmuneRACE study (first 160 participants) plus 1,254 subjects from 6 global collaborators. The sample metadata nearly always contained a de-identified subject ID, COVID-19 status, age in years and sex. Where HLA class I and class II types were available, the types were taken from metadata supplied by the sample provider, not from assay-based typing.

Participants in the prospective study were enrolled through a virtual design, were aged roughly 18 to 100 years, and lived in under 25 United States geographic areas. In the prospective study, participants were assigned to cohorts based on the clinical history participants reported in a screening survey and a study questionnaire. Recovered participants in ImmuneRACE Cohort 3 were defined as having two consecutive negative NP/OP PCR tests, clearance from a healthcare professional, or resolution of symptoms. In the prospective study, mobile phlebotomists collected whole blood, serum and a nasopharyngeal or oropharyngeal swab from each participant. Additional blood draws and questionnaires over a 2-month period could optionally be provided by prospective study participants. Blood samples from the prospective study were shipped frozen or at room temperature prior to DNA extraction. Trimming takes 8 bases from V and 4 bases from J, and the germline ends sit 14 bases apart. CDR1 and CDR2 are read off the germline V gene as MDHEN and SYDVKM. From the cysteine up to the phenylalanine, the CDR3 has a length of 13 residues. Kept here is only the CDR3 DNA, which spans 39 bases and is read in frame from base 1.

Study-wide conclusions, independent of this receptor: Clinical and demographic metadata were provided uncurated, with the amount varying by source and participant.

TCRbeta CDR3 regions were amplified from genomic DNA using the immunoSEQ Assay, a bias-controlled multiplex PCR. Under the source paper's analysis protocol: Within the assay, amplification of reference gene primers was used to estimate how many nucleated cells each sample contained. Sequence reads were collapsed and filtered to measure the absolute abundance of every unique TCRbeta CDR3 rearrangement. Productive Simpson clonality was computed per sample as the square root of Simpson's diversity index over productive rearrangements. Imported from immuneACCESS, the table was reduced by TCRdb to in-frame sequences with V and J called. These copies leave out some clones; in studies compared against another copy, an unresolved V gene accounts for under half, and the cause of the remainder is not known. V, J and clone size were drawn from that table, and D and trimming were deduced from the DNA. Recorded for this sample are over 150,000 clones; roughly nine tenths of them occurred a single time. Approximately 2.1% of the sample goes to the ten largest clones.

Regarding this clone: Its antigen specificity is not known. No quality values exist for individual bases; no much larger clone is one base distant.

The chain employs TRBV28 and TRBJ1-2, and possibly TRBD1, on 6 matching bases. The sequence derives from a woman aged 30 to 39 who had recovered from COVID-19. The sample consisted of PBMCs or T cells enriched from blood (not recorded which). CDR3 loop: CASGDIAPYGYTF. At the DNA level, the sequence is TGTGCCAGCGGGGACATCGCTCCCTATGGCTACACCTTC.